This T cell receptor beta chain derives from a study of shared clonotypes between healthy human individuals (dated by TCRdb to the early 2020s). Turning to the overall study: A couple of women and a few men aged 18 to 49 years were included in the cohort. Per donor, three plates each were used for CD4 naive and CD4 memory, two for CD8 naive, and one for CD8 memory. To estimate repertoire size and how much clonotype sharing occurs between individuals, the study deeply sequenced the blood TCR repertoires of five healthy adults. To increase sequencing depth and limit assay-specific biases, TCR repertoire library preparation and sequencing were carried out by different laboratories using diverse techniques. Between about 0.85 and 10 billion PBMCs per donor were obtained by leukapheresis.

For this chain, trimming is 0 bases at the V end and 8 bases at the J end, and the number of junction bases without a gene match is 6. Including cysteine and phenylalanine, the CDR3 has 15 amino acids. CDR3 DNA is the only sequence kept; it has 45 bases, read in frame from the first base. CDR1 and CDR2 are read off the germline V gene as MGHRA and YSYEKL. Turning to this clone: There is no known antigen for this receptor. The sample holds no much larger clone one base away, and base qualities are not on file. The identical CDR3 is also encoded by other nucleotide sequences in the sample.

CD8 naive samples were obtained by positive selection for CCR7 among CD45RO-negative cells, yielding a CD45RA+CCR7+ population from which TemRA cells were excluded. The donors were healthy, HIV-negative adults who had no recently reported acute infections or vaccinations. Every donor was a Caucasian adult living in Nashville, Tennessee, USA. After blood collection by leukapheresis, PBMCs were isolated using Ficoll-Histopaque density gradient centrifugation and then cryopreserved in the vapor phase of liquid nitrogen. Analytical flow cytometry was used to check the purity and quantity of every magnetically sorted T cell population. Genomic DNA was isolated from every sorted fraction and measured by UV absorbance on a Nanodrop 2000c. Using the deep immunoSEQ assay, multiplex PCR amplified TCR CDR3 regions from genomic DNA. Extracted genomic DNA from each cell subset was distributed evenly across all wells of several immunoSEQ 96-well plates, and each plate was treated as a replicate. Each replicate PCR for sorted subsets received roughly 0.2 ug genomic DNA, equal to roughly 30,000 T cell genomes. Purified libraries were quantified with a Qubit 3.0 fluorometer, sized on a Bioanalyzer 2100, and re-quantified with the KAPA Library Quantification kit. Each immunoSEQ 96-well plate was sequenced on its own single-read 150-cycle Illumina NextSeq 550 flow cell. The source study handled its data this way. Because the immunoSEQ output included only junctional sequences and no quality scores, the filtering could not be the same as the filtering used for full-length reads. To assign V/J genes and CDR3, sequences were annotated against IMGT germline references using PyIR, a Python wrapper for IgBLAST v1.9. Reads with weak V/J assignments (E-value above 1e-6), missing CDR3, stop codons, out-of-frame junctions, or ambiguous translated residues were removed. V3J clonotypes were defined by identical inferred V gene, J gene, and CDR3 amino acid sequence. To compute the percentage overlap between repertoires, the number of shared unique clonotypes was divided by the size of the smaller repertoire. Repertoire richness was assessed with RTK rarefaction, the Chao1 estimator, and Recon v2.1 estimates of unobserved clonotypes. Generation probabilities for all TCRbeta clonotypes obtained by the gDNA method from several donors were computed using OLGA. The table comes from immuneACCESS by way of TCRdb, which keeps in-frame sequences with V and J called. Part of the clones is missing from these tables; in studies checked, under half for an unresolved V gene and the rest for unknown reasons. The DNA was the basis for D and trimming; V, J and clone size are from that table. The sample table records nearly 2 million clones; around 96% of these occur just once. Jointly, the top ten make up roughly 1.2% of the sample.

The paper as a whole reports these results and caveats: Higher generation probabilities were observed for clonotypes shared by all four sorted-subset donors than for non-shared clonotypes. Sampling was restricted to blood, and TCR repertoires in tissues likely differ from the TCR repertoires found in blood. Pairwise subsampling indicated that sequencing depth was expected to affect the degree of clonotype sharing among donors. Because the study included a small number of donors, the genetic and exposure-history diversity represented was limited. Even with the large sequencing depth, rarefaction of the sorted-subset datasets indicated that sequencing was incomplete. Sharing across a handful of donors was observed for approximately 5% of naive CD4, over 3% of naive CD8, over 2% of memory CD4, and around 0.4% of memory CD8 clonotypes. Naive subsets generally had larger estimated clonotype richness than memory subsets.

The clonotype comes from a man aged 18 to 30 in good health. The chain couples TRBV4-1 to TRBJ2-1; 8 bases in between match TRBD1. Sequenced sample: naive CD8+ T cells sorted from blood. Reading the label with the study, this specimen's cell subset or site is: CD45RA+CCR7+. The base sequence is TGCGCCAGCAGCCAAGATAGGCAGGGGGCATATGAGCAGTTCTTC. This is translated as CASSQDRQGAYEQFF.